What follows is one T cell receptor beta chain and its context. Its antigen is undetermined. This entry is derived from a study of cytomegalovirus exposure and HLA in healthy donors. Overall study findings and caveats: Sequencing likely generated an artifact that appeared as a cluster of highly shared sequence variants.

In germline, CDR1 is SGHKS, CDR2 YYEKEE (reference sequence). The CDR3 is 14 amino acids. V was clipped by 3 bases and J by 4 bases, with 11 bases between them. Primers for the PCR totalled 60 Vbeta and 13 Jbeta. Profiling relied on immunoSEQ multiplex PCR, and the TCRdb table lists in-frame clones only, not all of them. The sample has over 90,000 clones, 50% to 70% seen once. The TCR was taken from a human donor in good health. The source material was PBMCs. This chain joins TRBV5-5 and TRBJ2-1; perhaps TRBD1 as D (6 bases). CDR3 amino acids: CASSYGTSYNEQFF. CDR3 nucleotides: TGTGCCAGCAGCTATGGGACATCTTACAATGAGCAGTTCTTC.